This TCR beta chain was recovered during a study of blood T cell repertoires in COVID-19. The overall study: PBMCs, B-cell-depleted T cells, or T cells provided the cDNA or gDNA that made up the material.

Method: immunoSEQ multiplex PCR; TCRdb's copy keeps in-frame clones and lacks some. The sample carries under 200,000 clones, 86% recorded once. Trimming stripped 2 bases from V and 2 bases from J, with 26 bases between. This CDR3 is 21 amino acids long. This clonotype originated in a woman aged 60-70 years with COVID-19, enrolled during active disease. Sequences were obtained from peripheral blood. V usage is TRBV5-3 and J usage is TRBJ1-6; weak D call: TRBD1 (5 bases). TRBV5-3 is placed among ORFs of uncertain function. The CDR3 DNA sequence: TGTGCCAGAAGCTTTAAGAGGTACACACTCTCAGGGTGCACCTATAATTCACCCCTCCACTTT. As protein: CARSFKRYTLSGCTYNSPLHF.